These 25 T cell receptor beta chains were all obtained from the same sample, sequenced in a study of T cell repertoires in cytomegalovirus infection (dated by TCRdb to the late 2010s). The sample's treatment or condition label, in plain terms: in vitro stimulation with specific CMV peptide epitopes to enrich CMV-specific T cells. The listed sequencing device is Illumina HiSeq 1500. The public reads were run again by TCRdb, first through fastp at Q25 and then through MiXCR, and only productive beta chains were kept. Under each unique CDR3 protein, matching rows form one entry showing the most common genes and DNA. Present in this sample are fewer than 200,000 distinct CDR3 sequences, roughly 21% of which were seen just once. The ten largest make up about 25% of the sample. These receptors' antigens are unknown. The material sequenced was CD8+ T cells from cultured PBMCs, taken from culture after CMV antigen stimulation. The source of these receptors is a human donor in good health (CMV status not recorded). Some clones in this sample may be carry-over from other donors' samples.

The rearrangement links TRBV6-1 to TRBJ2-5; 7 positions match TRBD1. The germline V gene has CDR1 MNHNS and CDR2 SASEGT. The CDR3 runs to 15 residues. The ends lost 6 bases at V and 4 bases at J; junction bases unmatched: 11. In nucleotides, the CDR3 is TGTGCCAGCAGGGGGACAGCCTATGCAAGAGAGACCCAGTACTTC. Its translation is CASRGTAYARETQYF.

This clonotype appeared a few times. Here the CDR3 DNA reads TGTGCCGGAGGGCAGCCCCAGCATTTT. Translation: CAGGQPQHF. This chain links TRBV6-6 with TRBJ1-5; D gene unclear. The CDR3 is 9 residues long. CDR1 is MNHNY and CDR2 is SVGAGI in the germline V gene (reference sequence). Trimming left V 11 bases short and J 7 bases short, with 6 bases between.

This chain links TRBV9 with TRBJ2-7, with TRBD2 as a possible D gene (5 bases). The CDR3 sequence is 14 residues long. V was cut by 0 bases and J by 5 bases, with 12 bases left in between. Germline lookup yields CDR1 SGDLS and CDR2 YYNGEE. The CDR3 region is CASSVVGAADEQYF. The CDR3 DNA is TGTGCCAGCAGCGTAGTGGGAGCAGCGGACGAGCAGTACTTC.

In this sample, this clonotype turned up a few times. This chain joins TRBV7-9 and TRBJ2-3; D remains ambiguous. The CDR3 loop spans 15 amino acids. Between the trimmed V and J ends, which lost 5 bases and 2 bases, there was a span of 14 bases. From germline, CDR1 is SEHNR and CDR2 FQNEAQ (reference sequence). The CDR3 protein is CASSPTSPATDTQYF. The CDR3 region has the DNA TGTGCCAGCAGCCCCACCTCCCCTGCCACAGATACGCAGTATTTT.

In its sample, this clonotype was seen a few times. This chain links TRBV28 with TRBJ2-1; weak D call: TRBD2 (6 bases). The V end was cut by 3 bases, the J end by 5 bases, with 14 bases between. This CDR3 spans 15 amino acids. CDR1 is MDHEN and CDR2 is SYDVKM in the germline V gene. The CDR3 protein is CASSFIPGVHNEQFF. The DNA for the CDR3 is TGTGCCAGCAGTTTCATCCCGGGGGTCCACAATGAGCAGTTCTTC.

This clonotype occurred a few times. This chain links TRBV7-2 with TRBJ1-4; D may be TRBD1 (6 bases). Germline V gene lookup returns CDR1 SGHTA and CDR2 FQGNSA. V was clipped by 1 base and J by 7 bases, with 16 bases between them. There are 16 residues in the CDR3. The CDR3 DNA reads TGTGCCAGCAGCTTAGAGGGCTCGGGGGCGGGTGAAAAACTGTTTTTT. Protein product: CASSLEGSGAGEKLFF.

The V and J genes are TRBV19 and TRBJ2-1; D is perhaps TRBD2 (7 bases). Trimming removed 3 bases from V and 0 bases from J, with 27 bases in between. The CDR3 contains 21 residues. CDR1 is LNHDA and CDR2 is SQIVND in the germline V gene (reference sequence). CDR3 residues: CASSIMGADLAGAHSYNEQFF. In DNA form, the CDR3 reads TGTGCCAGTAGTATTATGGGGGCGGATTTGGCGGGGGCTCACTCCTACAATGAGCAGTTCTTC.

This clonotype was detected ten times or more. V and J are TRBV7-2 and TRBJ1-5; D is possibly TRBD1 (5 bases). The germline gives CDR1 SGHTA, CDR2 FQGNSA. The CDR3 is 14 residues long. Trimming took off 2 bases at V and 3 bases at J, with 8 bases between the two ends. The CDR3 DNA sequence: TGTGCCAGCAGCTTAAGGGGCTCCAATCAGCCCCAGCATTTT. Protein: CASSLRGSNQPQHF.

This sequence joins TRBV7-2 and TRBJ2-7; 7 nucleotides line up with TRBD2. The CDR3 runs to 12 residues. Germline V gene data show CDR1 as SGHTA and CDR2 as FQGNSA. The V and J ends lost 5 bases and 8 bases, in that order; junction bases with no gene match: 6. CDR3 in amino acids: CASSTLGGKQYF. CDR3 DNA: TGTGCCAGCAGCACGTTGGGGGGGAAGCAGTACTTC.

This clonotype was observed many times. The gene calls are TRBV7-2 and TRBJ1-1; D not certain. Trimming took off 6 bases at V and 0 bases at J, with 11 bases between the two ends. Looked up from germline, CDR1 is SGHTA and CDR2 is FQGNSA. This CDR3 is built from 14 residues. CDR3 sequence reads: CASSRPSMNTEAFF. The CDR3 DNA reads TGTGCCAGCAGTCGACCGTCCATGAACACTGAAGCTTTCTTT.

The rearrangement links TRBV7-6 to TRBJ2-1, with 7 bases lining up with TRBD1. Per the germline V gene, CDR1 is SGHVS and CDR2 is FNYEAQ. V was pared by 3 bases and J by 4 bases, with 9 bases of the junction left unmatched. The CDR3 runs to 16 residues. CDR3: CASSFRPGTAYNEQFF. CDR3 DNA sequence: TGTGCCAGCAGCTTTCGGCCCGGGACAGCATACAATGAGCAGTTCTTC.

A few counts support this clonotype. The chain carries TRBV7-9 and TRBJ1-5; a possible D gene is TRBD1 (5 bases). CDR3 length: 15 residues. V dropped 7 bases and J dropped 7 bases, with 20 bases sitting between them. Germline-derived CDR1 and CDR2 are SEHNR and FQNEAQ (reference sequence). The CDR3 is CASTADKGFNQPQHF. The CDR3 bases are TGTGCCAGCACCGCGGACAAAGGTTTCAACCAGCCCCAGCATTTT.

The chain links TRBV12-3 or TRBV12-4 to TRBJ1-3; D unclear. The V and J ends lost 3 bases and 0 bases respectively, with 3 bases between them. CDR3 length: 13 amino acids. In nucleotides, the CDR3 is TGTGCCAGCAGTTTTGGCTCTGGAAACACCATATATTTT. Amino acids: CASSFGSGNTIYF.

The chain couples TRBV7-2 to TRBJ2-5; D is unclear. Germline V gene data show CDR1 as SGHTA and CDR2 as FQGNSA. The CDR3 length is 14 residues. The V end was cut by 1 base, the J end by 1 base, with 7 bases between. CDR3 nucleotides: TGTGCCAGCAGCTTAGATCCTAGCCAAGAGACCCAGTACTTC. The encoded protein is CASSLDPSQETQYF. Full variable domain (remainder filled in from reference TRBV7-2 and TRBJ2-5): GAGVSQSPSNKVTEKGKDVELRCDPISGHTALYWYRQSLGQGLEFLIYFQGNSAPDKSGLPSDRFSAERTGGSVSTLTIQRTQQEDSAVYLCASSLDPSQETQYFGPGTRLLVL.

CDR3 in DNA: TGTGCCAGCAGCACGGACAGGGATCGGGAGACCCAGTACTTC. This translates into CASSTDRDRETQYF. This rearrangement joins TRBV7-9 to TRBJ2-5; TRBD1 agrees at 8 bases. With 5 bases clipped from V and 5 bases from J, the junction kept 7 bases outside the gene matches. The CDR3 consists of 14 residues. Germline assignment: CDR1 SEHNR and CDR2 FQNEAQ (reference sequence).

A few counts support this clonotype. This chain connects TRBV7-2 to TRBJ2-4; TRBD2 is a possible D gene (6 bases). The V end lost 1 base, the J end lost 0 bases, and 19 bases lay between the germline ends. CDR1 is SGHTA and CDR2 is FQGNSA in the germline V gene. This CDR3 has 19 residues. CDR3 DNA sequence: TGTGCCAGCAGCTTAGGGGGAGGCGACACCAGACTAGCCAAAAACATTCAGTACTTC. It encodes CASSLGGGDTRLAKNIQYF.

Only a few counts were recorded for this clonotype. The CDR3 DNA reads as TGCAGTGCGGGGACAGGGGTTGACACTGAAGCTTTCTTT. It yields the protein CSAGTGVDTEAFF. The chain couples TRBV20-1 to TRBJ1-1; 10 bases match TRBD1. Germline-derived CDR1 and CDR2 are DFQATT and SNEGSKA (reference sequence). V trimming: 6 bases; J trimming: 3 bases; junction bases outside the gene matches: 4. The CDR3 is 13 residues long.

With regard to this clonotype: A single base separates this from a much larger clone, so it may be a read error. The rearrangement uses TRBV5-6 and TRBJ2-1, with a weak D call TRBD2 (5 bases). The CDR3 is 12 amino acids. Trimming removed 4 bases at V and 9 bases at J, with 11 bases between. CDR1 and CDR2 from the germline V gene are SGHDT and YYEEEE. CDR3 residues: CASSIPEVEQFF. For the CDR3, the DNA is TGTGCCAGCAGCATACCGGAGGTTGAGCAGTTCTTC.

The V and J genes are TRBV11-1 and TRBJ1-1, with 10 bases lining up with TRBD1. Germline loops: CDR1 SGHAT, CDR2 FQDESV (reference sequence). J was trimmed by 4 bases and V by 8 bases; bases with no gene match: 10. This CDR3 is built from 15 residues. The CDR3 region has the DNA TGTGCCAGCTCAGACCCGGGACAGGGGATCACTGAAGCTTTCTTT. It is translated as CASSDPGQGITEAFF.

Only a few counts were recorded for this clonotype. The chain is built from TRBV2 and TRBJ1-1, with D perhaps matching TRBD1 (5 bases). Trimming removed 0 bases at V and 7 bases at J, with 9 bases between. CDR1 and CDR2 (germline): SNHLY, FYNNEI. The CDR3 covers 13 residues. CDR3 in amino acids: CASSEARGVEAFF. The CDR3 DNA sequence: TGTGCCAGCAGTGAAGCGCGGGGCGTTGAAGCTTTCTTT. The complete variable domain, with remaining parts taken from reference TRBV2 and TRBJ1-1, reads EPEVTQTPSHQVTQMGQEVILRCVPISNHLYFYWYRQILGQKVEFLVSFYNNEISEKSEIFDDQFSVERPDGSNFTLKIRSTKLEDSAMYFCASSEARGVEAFFGQGTRLTVV.

The chain employs TRBV7-9 and TRBJ2-7, with 9 positions matching TRBD1. This CDR3 has 16 residues. Germline trimming cut 8 bases from V and 3 bases from J; bases unmatched to any gene: 14. Germline V CDR1 and CDR2: SEHNR, FQNEAQ (reference sequence). CDR3 loop: CASGLSSGTGSYEQYF. CDR3 nucleotide sequence: TGTGCCAGCGGACTTTCTTCCGGGACAGGGAGCTACGAGCAGTACTTC. The full variable domain, in which reference TRBV7-9 and TRBJ2-7 provide the parts outside the CDR3, is DTGVSQNPRHKITKRGQNVTFRCDPISEHNRLYWYRQTLGQGPEFLTYFQNEAQLEKSRLLSDRFSAERPKGSFSTLEIQRTEQGDSAMYLCASGLSSGTGSYEQYFGPGTRLTVT.

This chain joins TRBV4-1 and TRBJ1-2; the D is unclear. This CDR3 is 15 amino acids long. The germline V gene encodes CDR1 MGHRA and CDR2 YSYEKL. V shed 6 bases and J shed 0 bases, with 14 bases lying between them. CDR3 residues: CASRPEGLANYGYTF. CDR3 in DNA: TGCGCCAGCAGACCAGAGGGCCTAGCTAACTATGGCTACACCTTC.

This clonotype has a count of ten or more. The gene calls are TRBV7-9 and TRBJ1-2, with a weak D call TRBD1 (5 bases). V was cut by 4 bases and J by 7 bases, with 13 bases left in between. The CDR3 is made up of 13 amino acids. CDR1 SEHNR and CDR2 FQNEAQ come from the germline V gene (reference sequence). The chain's CDR3 is CASSSPGLFGYTF. CDR3 nucleotide sequence: TGTGCCAGCAGCTCGCCGGGACTCTTTGGCTACACCTTC. The full variable domain, with the rest looked up from reference TRBV7-9 and TRBJ1-2, is DTGVSQNPRHKITKRGQNVTFRCDPISEHNRLYWYRQTLGQGPEFLTYFQNEAQLEKSRLLSDRFSAERPKGSFSTLEIQRTEQGDSAMYLCASSSPGLFGYTFGSGTRLTVV.

This clonotype was counted only a few times. This sequence joins TRBV4-3 and TRBJ1-1; 10 bases match TRBD1. J lost 10 bases, V lost 1 base, and 9 bases had no gene match. Germline assignment: CDR1 LGHNA and CDR2 YSLEER. The CDR3 is made up of 15 amino acids. Here the CDR3 reads CASSQATLGDRGAFF. Here the CDR3 DNA reads TGCGCCAGCAGCCAAGCTACCTTGGGGGACAGGGGAGCTTTCTTT.

The CDR3 here is CASSYPANEQYF. The CDR3 region has the DNA TGTGCCAGCAGTTACCCGGCCAACGAGCAGTACTTC. J is TRBJ2-7 and V is TRBV6-2 or TRBV6-3, with D unresolved. There are 12 residues in the CDR3. Germline V CDR1 and CDR2: MNHEY, SVGEGT. V was shortened by 2 bases and J by 5 bases, with 7 bases between the two germline ends.